The 25 T cell receptor beta chains in this list originate from one sample, sequenced in a study of cytomegalovirus exposure and HLA in healthy donors. PCR used 60 Vbeta primers and 13 Jbeta primers. Clones were read by immunoSEQ multiplex PCR, and TCRdb kept only the in-frame ones, dropping some. The sample yields more than 200,000 clones, 85% seen once. Source material: PBMCs. Receptors originate from a human donor in good health.

The chain carries TRBV21-1 and TRBJ2-7; TRBD1, as called in the table, went unchecked against the DNA. TRBV21-1 represents a pseudogene. This CDR3 spans 12 amino acids. This chain's CDR3 is CATSKDRYEQYF. CDR3 bases: TGTGCCACCTCTAAGGACAGATACGAGCAGTACTTC.

The chain carries TRBV6-5 and TRBJ2-7; D gene ambiguous. Germline assignment: CDR1 MNHEY and CDR2 SVGAGI. This CDR3 has 11 residues. The V gene lost 5 bases and the J gene lost 3 bases, with 5 bases spanning the gap. The CDR3 DNA reads as TGTGCCAGCAGTCTCCTCTACGAGCAGTACTTC. Translation gives CASSLLYEQYF.

V and J are TRBV2 and TRBJ1-5; tentatively, D is TRBD1 (6 bases). This CDR3 spans 15 amino acids. The V gene lost 6 bases and the J gene lost 7 bases, with 19 bases spanning the gap. The V gene's germline CDR1 is SNHLY and CDR2 FYNNEI. The CDR3 protein is CASSDTGGYRQPQHF. The CDR3 DNA follows: TGTGCCAGCAGCGACACGGGGGGCTATCGACAGCCCCAGCATTTT. The variable domain in full, completed from reference TRBV2 and TRBJ1-5, reads EPEVTQTPSHQVTQMGQEVILRCVPISNHLYFYWYRQILGQKVEFLVSFYNNEISEKSEIFDDQFSVERPDGSNFTLKIRSTKLEDSAMYFCASSDTGGYRQPQHFGDGTRLSIL.

This clone has just one count. V usage is TRBV5-1 and J usage is TRBJ2-6; D ambiguous. CDR1 and CDR2 from the germline V gene are SGHRS and YFSETQ. There are 18 residues in the CDR3. Deletions cut 0 bases from V and 0 bases from J, with 13 bases between. This chain's CDR3 is CASSLAGGSSSGANVLTF. The CDR3 DNA follows: TGCGCCAGCAGCTTGGCTGGCGGATCCAGCTCTGGGGCCAACGTCCTGACTTTC.

This chain joins TRBV19 and TRBJ2-7, with 8 bases that match TRBD2. The CDR3 spans 13 residues. With V trimmed by 8 bases and J by 2 bases, 5 bases remained unmatched. The germline gives CDR1 LNHDA, CDR2 SQIVND (reference sequence). The CDR3: CASREAGAYEQYF. The CDR3 DNA is TGTGCCAGTCGTGAAGCGGGAGCCTACGAGCAGTACTTC.

This chain uses TRBV4-2 with TRBJ2-7; the match to TRBD1 covers 9 bases. CDR3 size: 16 residues. V dropped 0 bases and J dropped 3; count of bases not matched to a gene: 6. CDR1 is LGHNA and CDR2 is YNFKEQ in the germline V gene. The CDR3 DNA is TGTGCCAGCAGCCAAGATAAGGGACAGGGCTACTACGAGCAGTACTTC. Protein sequence: CASSQDKGQGYYEQYF.

The chain carries TRBV15 and TRBJ2-7, with TRBD2 matching over 8 bases. This CDR3 is built from 16 residues. Germline CDR1 is LNHNV and CDR2 is YYDKDF (reference sequence). Germline trimming cut 0 bases from V and 3 bases from J; bases unmatched to any gene: 7. CDR3 residues: CATSRELAGGRYEQYF. The CDR3 bases are TGTGCCACCAGCAGAGAGCTCGCGGGAGGCCGCTACGAGCAGTACTTC.

The chain couples TRBV9 to TRBJ2-7, with a tentative D call TRBD2 (6 bases). The germline V and J ends were trimmed by 4 bases and 6 bases, with 17 bases remaining between them. The CDR3 runs to 14 residues. The germline gives CDR1 SGDLS, CDR2 YYNGEE. CDR3 DNA: TGTGCCAGCAGCTTGCGACTAGAGCTCAGCGAGCAGTACTTC. Translation gives CASSLRLELSEQYF.

The gene calls are TRBV7-2 and TRBJ2-5; D is perhaps TRBD1 (6 bases). This CDR3 has 14 residues. The germline V and J ends were trimmed by 1 base and 1 base, with 7 bases remaining between them. Per the germline V gene, CDR1 is SGHTA and CDR2 is FQGNSA. The DNA for the CDR3 is TGTGCCAGCAGCTTAGACAGGGCCCAAGAGACCCAGTACTTC. This translates into CASSLDRAQETQYF.

The chain carries TRBV6-4 and TRBJ2-1; 8 nucleotides line up with TRBD2. The ends lost 4 bases at V and 7 bases at J; junction bases unmatched: 6. This CDR3 spans 14 amino acids. Germline V gene data show CDR1 as MRHNA and CDR2 as SNTAGT. The CDR3 bases are TGTGCCAGCAGTGTTGCGGGAGGTGGGAATGAGCAGTTCTTC. Its translation is CASSVAGGGNEQFF.

A remark on this clone: One end of the junction is discordant with germline, which a read error may explain. The rearrangement links TRBV5-4 to TRBJ2-3, with 9 bases that match TRBD1. The CDR3 is 14 amino acids. Germline values: CDR1 SGHNT, CDR2 YYREEE (reference sequence). CDR3: CATSGTGSLDTQYF. DNA of the CDR3: TGTGCCACCAGCGGGACAGGGTCGTTAGATACGCAGTATTTT.

The chain recombines TRBV7-2 with TRBJ2-7, with D possibly being TRBD1 (6 bases). The V and J ends lost 5 bases and 6 bases respectively, with 11 bases between them. The CDR3 covers 12 residues. CDR1 and CDR2 (germline): SGHTA, FQGNSA. The CDR3 is CASSLRGGEQYF. The DNA of the CDR3 is TGTGCCAGCAGCCTCAGAGGGGGCGAGCAGTACTTC.

J is TRBJ2-7 and V is TRBV29-1, with 9 bases lining up with TRBD1. The ends lost 6 bases at V and 6 bases at J; junction bases unmatched: 3. Germline assignment: CDR1 SQVTM and CDR2 ANQGSEA. The CDR3 covers 11 residues. The CDR3 protein is CSVGTGREQYF. In DNA, the CDR3 is TGCAGCGTCGGGACAGGGCGCGAGCAGTACTTC.

The gene calls are TRBV7-6 and TRBJ2-3; tentative D call: TRBD2 (6 bases). The CDR3 is made up of 15 amino acids. Germline values: CDR1 SGHVS, CDR2 FNYEAQ. The V and J ends lost 1 base and 2 bases respectively, with 10 bases between them. The CDR3 loop reads CASSLGGGNTDTQYF. The DNA for the CDR3 is TGTGCCAGCAGCTTAGGGGGAGGAAACACAGATACGCAGTATTTT.

This chain uses TRBV19 with TRBJ2-2; TRBD1 matches 10 bases. The trim removed 7 bases at V and 5 bases at J, leaving 10 bases unmatched. Per the germline V gene, CDR1 is LNHDA and CDR2 is SQIVND (reference sequence). The CDR3 covers 16 residues. The CDR3 here is CASTRRGDRGTGELFF. DNA for the CDR3: TGTGCCAGTACCCGCAGGGGGGACAGGGGAACCGGGGAGCTGTTTTTT.

V is TRBV5-1 and J is TRBJ2-1; 10 bases fit TRBD2. Trimming removed 4 bases from V and 1 base from J; junction bases left unmatched: 5. Germline V gives CDR1 SGHRS, CDR2 YFSETQ. The CDR3 runs to 16 residues. The CDR3 DNA follows: TGCGCCAGCAGCCGCTTACTAGCGGGGTCCTACAATGAGCAGTTCTTC. This translates into CASSRLLAGSYNEQFF.

The chain is built from TRBV7-7 and TRBJ2-3, with 8 nucleotides matching TRBD2. The CDR3 runs to 13 residues. Germline V CDR1 and CDR2: SSHAT, FNYEAQ (reference sequence). For the CDR3, the DNA is TGTGCGATTGGACTAGCCGGCACAGATACGCAGTATTTT. Its protein is CAIGLAGTDTQYF.

The CDR3 loop reads CAISDPGTGGETTGELFF. For the CDR3, the DNA is TGTGCCATCAGTGATCCCGGGACAGGGGGCGAAACCACCGGGGAGCTGTTTTTT. V is TRBV10-3 and J is TRBJ2-2; 12 nucleotides agree with TRBD1. The CDR3 sequence is 18 residues long. Trimming cost V 3 bases and J 4 bases; bases outside gene matches: 9. CDR1 ENHRY and CDR2 SYGVKD come from the germline V gene.

V gene TRBV4-1 combines with J gene TRBJ2-7; possibly TRBD1 for D (5 bases). V was clipped by 2 bases and J by 4 bases, with 15 bases between them. The CDR3 contains 15 residues. CDR1 is MGHRA, CDR2 YSYEKL, per germline. CDR3 bases: TGCGCCAGCAGCCAATCAGACAGCGTATTGTACGAGCAGTACTTC. Its translation is CASSQSDSVLYEQYF.

The chain uses TRBV15 and TRBJ2-7; 9 bases match TRBD1. The CDR3 sequence is 14 residues long. Germline CDR1 is LNHNV and CDR2 is YYDKDF (reference sequence). Trimming cost V 5 bases and J 3 bases; bases outside gene matches: 5. CDR3 sequence reads: CATSAGTGLYEQYF. As DNA, the CDR3 is TGTGCCACCAGCGCCGGGACAGGGCTCTACGAGCAGTACTTC.

The chain has TRBV7-6 and TRBJ2-7, with TRBD2 identical over 7 bases. The V gene end was trimmed by 5 bases and the J gene end by 1 base; junction bases not matched to a gene: 5. The germline gives CDR1 SGHVS, CDR2 FNYEAQ. This CDR3 spans 14 amino acids. Here the CDR3 reads CASSPGEGSYEQYF. The CDR3 DNA is TGTGCCAGCAGCCCGGGGGAGGGATCCTACGAGCAGTACTTC.

This clone was counted only a few times. The chain recombines TRBV13 with TRBJ2-7; weak D call: TRBD1 (6 bases). This CDR3 is 15 amino acids long. Trimming removed 1 base from V and 2 bases from J, with 12 bases in between. Germline assignment: CDR1 PRHDT and CDR2 FYEKMQ (reference sequence). CDR3 sequence reads: CASSLDREITYEQYF. CDR3 DNA: TGTGCCAGCAGCTTAGACAGGGAGATTACCTACGAGCAGTACTTC.

This sequence joins TRBV30 and TRBJ1-2; D is unclear. The CDR3 is 12 amino acids. Germline V CDR1 and CDR2: GTSNPN, SVGIG (reference sequence). V gave up 6 bases and J gave up 7 bases, with 15 bases separating them. CDR3 nucleotide sequence: TGTGCCTGCCCCATGGGAGGGAGTGGCTACACCTTC. It specifies CACPMGGSGYTF.

This sequence joins TRBV5-1 and TRBJ1-1; D call uncertain. The ends were cut back, 7 bases at V and 0 bases at J, with 10 bases in the middle. Per the germline V gene, CDR1 is SGHRS and CDR2 is YFSETQ. This CDR3 spans 13 amino acids. CDR3 loop: CASALLVNTEAFF. CDR3 nucleotides: TGCGCCAGCGCCCTTTTAGTGAACACTGAAGCTTTCTTT.

This chain links TRBV18 with TRBJ1-1; possible D gene TRBD1, 5 bases. The CDR3 runs 15 residues. In germline, CDR1 is KGHSH, CDR2 LQKENI. V lost 2 bases, J lost 1 base, and 11 bases lay in between. This CDR3 is CASSPSGASNTEAFF. CDR3 DNA: TGTGCCAGCTCACCAAGTGGGGCGTCGAACACTGAAGCTTTCTTT.